Each of the 30 T cell receptor beta chains below was sequenced from the same sample in a study of cytomegalovirus exposure and HLA in healthy donors. Vbeta (60) and Jbeta (13) primers were used in the PCR. Data came from immunoSEQ multiplex PCR; TCRdb stores just in-frame clones and leaves some out. The repertoire includes some 150,000 clones, 80% to 90% of them detected once, and approximately 5% sits in the top ten. The sequenced sample consisted of PBMCs. The receptors stem from a woman under 30 in good health and CMV-seropositive.

In its sample, this clone was seen a few times. This rearrangement joins TRBV11-2 to TRBJ1-4, with D possibly matching TRBD1 (6 bases). Germline CDR1 SGHAT, CDR2 FQNNGV. CDR3 length: 16 residues. V was clipped by 5 bases and J by 8 bases, with 21 bases between them. CDR3 region: CASSPTGNEVSEKLFF. The CDR3 bases are TGTGCCAGCAGCCCAACAGGGAATGAAGTAAGCGAAAAACTGTTTTTT. Combining the CDR3 with reference TRBV11-2 and TRBJ1-4 gives the whole variable domain EAGVAQSPRYKIIEKRQSVAFWCNPISGHATLYWYQQILGQGPKLLIQFQNNGVVDDSQLPKDRFSAERLKGVDSTLKIQPAKLEDSAVYLCASSPTGNEVSEKLFFGSGTQLSVL.

This chain joins TRBV6-6 and TRBJ2-7; 7 bases are a match to TRBD2. Germline assignment: CDR1 MNHNY and CDR2 SVGAGI (reference sequence). This CDR3 region has 16 residues. Trimming removed 0 bases from V and 0 bases from J; junction bases left unmatched: 5. CDR3 region: CASSYSPGGYSYEQYF. The CDR3, as DNA: TGTGCCAGCAGTTACTCCCCCGGGGGGTACTCCTACGAGCAGTACTTC.

The rearrangement joins TRBV6-1 to TRBJ2-7, with D perhaps TRBD1 (7 bases). The length of the CDR3 is 15 residues. Trimming shortened V by 6 bases and J by 3 bases, and 18 bases separated the two germline ends. In germline, CDR1 is MNHNS, CDR2 SASEGT. CDR3 loop: CASSPEGAGGYEQYF. CDR3 nucleotides: TGTGCCAGCAGCCCGGAGGGGGCAGGGGGCTACGAGCAGTACTTC.

This sequence joins TRBV28 and TRBJ2-3; D is perhaps TRBD2 (6 bases). Germline V gene lookup returns CDR1 MDHEN and CDR2 SYDVKM. The CDR3 totals 14 residues. The V and J ends lost 0 bases and 4 bases respectively, with 8 bases between them. The CDR3 bases are TGTGCCAGCAGTTTATGGGGGGGATCAGATACGCAGTATTTT. The encoded protein is CASSLWGGSDTQYF.

For this clone: A junction boundary mismatches the germline segment, possibly from a read error. V is TRBV30 and J is TRBJ2-1, with a tentative D call TRBD1 (6 bases). The CDR3 extends over 13 amino acids. Germline assignment: CDR1 GTSNPN and CDR2 SVGIG (reference sequence). CDR3 in DNA: TGTGCCGGGAGAGGACAGACCTACAATGAGCAGTTCTTC. It specifies CAGRGQTYNEQFF.

This clone has more than one count but fewer than ten. Within the sample, other DNA sequences also encode this same CDR3. This chain links TRBV7-2 with TRBJ2-7; TRBD2 might be the D (6 bases). The germline V and J ends were trimmed by 1 base and 4 bases, with 11 bases remaining between them. The CDR3 covers 14 residues. Germline values: CDR1 SGHTA, CDR2 FQGNSA. The CDR3 here is CASSLGGGLYEQYF. The CDR3 DNA follows: TGTGCCAGCAGCTTAGGGGGCGGACTATACGAGCAGTACTTC.

As regards this clone: Other DNA sequences in the same sample also yield this CDR3. The rearrangement joins TRBV4-1 to TRBJ1-5, with D possibly TRBD1 on 6 matching bases. Between the trimmed V and J ends, which lost 3 bases and 7 bases, there was a span of 22 bases. The CDR3 length is 17 residues. Germline-derived CDR1 and CDR2 are MGHRA and YSYEKL. The CDR3: CASSHSEVGGGKQPQHF. The CDR3 DNA reads as TGCGCCAGCAGCCACAGTGAGGTAGGGGGTGGGAAACAGCCCCAGCATTTT.

The V gene is TRBV5-4, the J gene TRBJ2-3, with TRBD2 identical over 7 bases. This CDR3 region has 15 residues. Looked up from germline, CDR1 is SGHNT and CDR2 is YYREEE (reference sequence). After removal of 4 bases from V and 0 bases from J, the junction contained 5 bases not matched to a gene. The CDR3 sequence: CASSPGDYSTDTQYF. CDR3 DNA sequence: TGTGCCAGCAGCCCCGGGGACTATAGCACAGATACGCAGTATTTT.

V usage is TRBV4-2 and J usage is TRBJ2-5; 16 bases line up with TRBD2. The V segment lost 1 base and the J segment 2 bases; nucleotides outside the gene matches: 7. Germline loops: CDR1 LGHNA, CDR2 YNFKEQ. The CDR3 spans 19 residues. The CDR3 sequence: CASSQVGTSGGAPQETQYF. DNA for the CDR3: TGTGCCAGCAGCCAAGTGGGGACTAGCGGGGGGGCCCCACAAGAGACCCAGTACTTC.

This chain uses TRBV6-5 with TRBJ1-3; 7 bases line up with TRBD1. CDR3 length: 15 residues. Looked up from germline, CDR1 is MNHEY and CDR2 is SVGAGI. The V segment lost 6 bases and the J segment 2 bases; nucleotides outside the gene matches: 7. This chain's CDR3 is CASRPSRGPGNTIYF. The CDR3, as DNA: TGTGCCAGCAGGCCTTCGAGGGGGCCTGGAAACACCATATATTTT.

This chain connects TRBV27 to TRBJ2-7; TRBD1 matches at 9 bases. Germline lookup yields CDR1 MNHEY and CDR2 SMNVEV (reference sequence). The length of the CDR3 is 14 residues. J was trimmed by 6 bases and V by 6 bases; bases with no gene match: 9. The CDR3 sequence is CASSPRDRASEQYF. The CDR3, as DNA: TGTGCCAGCAGCCCCCGGGACAGGGCGTCCGAGCAGTACTTC.

J is TRBJ2-3 and V is TRBV7-2; 10 positions match TRBD2. The CDR3 contains 15 residues. Germline V gene data show CDR1 as SGHTA and CDR2 as FQGNSA. The ends lost 2 bases at V and 4 bases at J; junction bases unmatched: 3. The CDR3, as DNA: TGTGCCAGCAGCTTAAGGCTAGCGGGGGCAGATACGCAGTATTTT. This encodes CASSLRLAGADTQYF.

Concerning this clone: The junction shows a germline mismatch at one end, possibly a read error. Other DNA sequences within the sample encode an identical CDR3. The chain is built from TRBV28 and TRBJ2-5; the D gene is possibly TRBD1 (6 bases). From germline, CDR1 is MDHEN and CDR2 SYDVKM. The length of the CDR3 is 15 residues. CDR3 DNA: TGTGCCACCACCTCGGGACAATGGGCCCAAGAGACTCAGTACTTC. Translation gives CATTSGQWAQETQYF.

The chain recombines TRBV29-1 with TRBJ2-5, with TRBD1 identical over 8 bases. Near its end, the DNA agrees better with TRBJ2-7, so the J call may be wrong. The CDR3 has 12 amino acids. The germline gives CDR1 SQVTM, CDR2 ANQGSEA. In DNA form, the CDR3 reads TGCAGCGTATTGGACAGGGAGAGCGAGCAGTACTTC. Protein: CSVLDRESEQYF.

The V and J genes are TRBV4-2 and TRBJ1-3, with 8 bases identical to TRBD1. Looked up from germline, CDR1 is LGHNA and CDR2 is YNFKEQ. V lost 4 bases to trimming and J lost 3 bases; unmatched junction nucleotides: 5. The CDR3 consists of 15 residues. For the CDR3, the DNA is TGTGCCAGCAGCCGTCACAGGGGGATTGGAAACACCATATATTTT. It codes for CASSRHRGIGNTIYF.

The chain links TRBV29-1 to TRBJ2-2, with D perhaps matching TRBD1 (5 bases). Trimming left V 0 bases short and J 7 bases short, with 12 bases between. CDR1 and CDR2 from the germline V gene are SQVTM and ANQGSEA. The length of the CDR3 is 14 residues. The CDR3 sequence is CSVEDRSTGGELFF. The CDR3 coding sequence is TGCAGCGTTGAAGATCGCAGTACAGGCGGGGAGCTGTTTTTT.

The CDR3: CASSQGLVSNQPQHF. The CDR3 nucleotides are TGCGCCAGCAGCCAGGGACTCGTGAGCAATCAGCCCCAGCATTTT. This sequence joins TRBV4-1 and TRBJ1-5; D may be TRBD1 (5 bases). Germline V gene data show CDR1 as MGHRA and CDR2 as YSYEKL. This CDR3 contains 15 residues. The ends were cut back, 3 bases at V and 1 base at J, with 10 bases in the middle.

The chain carries TRBV2 and TRBJ2-1, with D possibly TRBD2 on 6 matching bases. From germline, CDR1 is SNHLY and CDR2 FYNNEI. The CDR3 runs to 15 residues. V lost 6 bases and J lost 4, with 16 bases in between. The CDR3 DNA sequence: TGTGCCAGCAGGGCCGCGGGGTCGACATACAATGAGCAGTTCTTC. It codes for CASRAAGSTYNEQFF.

This chain joins TRBV7-7 and TRBJ2-5; 9 bases are shared with TRBD2. V shed 3 bases, J shed 2 bases, and the junction held 4 bases outside the gene matches. There are 15 residues in the CDR3. Germline assignment: CDR1 SSHAT and CDR2 FNYEAQ (reference sequence). The CDR3 protein is CASSFSGGRQETQYF. In DNA form, the CDR3 reads TGTGCCAGCAGCTTCAGCGGGGGGAGGCAAGAGACCCAGTACTTC. Drawing the rest from reference TRBV7-7 and TRBJ2-5, the complete variable domain is GAGVSQSPRYKVTKRGQDVTLRCDPISSHATLYWYQQALGQGPEFLTYFNYEAQPDKSGLPSDRFSAERPEGSISTLTIQRTEQRDSAMYRCASSFSGGRQETQYFGPGTRLLVL.

The rearrangement uses TRBV6-1 and TRBJ1-2, with a tentative D call TRBD1 (6 bases). The CDR3 totals 14 residues. Trimming shortened V by 5 bases and J by 5 bases, and 15 bases separated the two germline ends. Germline-derived CDR1 and CDR2 are MNHNS and SASEGT. In DNA, the CDR3 is TGTGCCAGCAGTCGGACAGAGTCGACTTATGGCTACACCTTC. It specifies CASSRTESTYGYTF.

J is TRBJ2-7 and V is TRBV11-2; D gene ambiguous. V was clipped by 0 bases and J by 6 bases, with 9 bases between them. CDR3 length equals 13 residues. Germline CDR1 is SGHAT and CDR2 is FQNNGV. Here the CDR3 DNA reads TGTGCCAGCAGCTTAGATACCCGGAGCGAGCAGTACTTC. The encoded protein is CASSLDTRSEQYF.

This clone was counted a few times. The chain carries TRBV4-3 and TRBJ2-5; TRBD2 matches at 9 bases. Trimming removed 1 base from V and 5 bases from J; junction bases left unmatched: 5. The germline V gene encodes CDR1 LGHNA and CDR2 YSLEER. The CDR3 covers 15 residues. The DNA for the CDR3 is TGCGCCAGCAGCCAAGTGCCTAGCGGGGAGGAGACCCAGTACTTC. It translates to CASSQVPSGEETQYF.

This clone is a singleton in its sample. The chain employs TRBV19 and TRBJ1-6; 10 positions match TRBD1. Germline CDR1 is LNHDA and CDR2 is SQIVND (reference sequence). The CDR3 consists of 18 residues. Trimming took 5 bases from V and 11 from J; bases not matched to a gene: 18. As DNA, the CDR3 is TGTGCCAGTAGTGCGACGGGACAGGGGATCTGGACCGGACCACCCCTCCACTTT. Translating gives CASSATGQGIWTGPPLHF.

The chain is built from TRBV7-8 and TRBJ2-1; TRBD2 matches at 13 bases. CDR3 length: 19 residues. In germline, CDR1 is SGHVS, CDR2 FQNEAQ. V was pared by 1 base and J by 6 bases, with 12 bases of the junction left unmatched. CDR3 region: CASSLGSLAGGPGINEQFF. CDR3 DNA: TGTGCCAGCAGCTTAGGTTCACTAGCGGGGGGGCCGGGGATCAATGAGCAGTTCTTC.

The chain is built from TRBV19 and TRBJ1-4, with D maybe TRBD1 (6 bases). V lost 7 bases and J 12 bases, leaving 30 bases between the germline ends. This CDR3 contains 17 residues. Germline V gives CDR1 LNHDA, CDR2 SQIVND (reference sequence). The CDR3 DNA reads TGTGCCAGTACCACACGCTTCGGGGCAGGGGTGTTCGGGGAACTGTTTTTT. As protein: CASTTRFGAGVFGELFF.

The rearrangement joins TRBV9 to TRBJ2-2, with TRBD2 identical over 10 bases. There are 17 residues in the CDR3. Germline lookup yields CDR1 SGDLS and CDR2 YYNGEE. Trimming removed 3 bases from V and 4 bases from J; junction bases left unmatched: 9. Written as DNA, the CDR3 is TGTGCCAGCAGCGCGCGTCCTAGCGGGGGAAGCACCGGGGAGCTGTTTTTT. Protein sequence: CASSARPSGGSTGELFF.

The chain uses TRBV28 and TRBJ2-7, with TRBD2 matching over 16 bases. Germline CDR1 and CDR2: MDHEN and SYDVKM. The CDR3 sequence is 17 residues long. The V and J ends lost 5 bases and 0 bases, in that order; junction bases with no gene match: 4. The chain's CDR3 is CASSTGTSGGVSYEQYF. CDR3 nucleotide sequence: TGTGCCAGCAGTACCGGGACTAGCGGGGGGGTCTCCTACGAGCAGTACTTC.

The V gene is TRBV28, the J gene TRBJ1-5; 8 bases fit TRBD1. The V and J ends lost 2 bases and 1 base, in that order; junction bases with no gene match: 10. The CDR3 is 18 amino acids. In germline, CDR1 is MDHEN, CDR2 SYDVKM. The CDR3 nucleotides are TGTGCCAGCAGTTTACGTGCAGGGGGCGTCGGGAGCAATCAGCCCCAGCATTTT. Residues: CASSLRAGGVGSNQPQHF.

V usage is TRBV7-9 and J usage is TRBJ1-5, with 9 bases fitting TRBD1. Germline-derived CDR1 and CDR2 are SEHNR and FQNEAQ (reference sequence). J gave up 4 bases and V 5 bases, and 12 bases lay outside the gene matches. This CDR3 has 17 residues. The CDR3 region has the DNA TGTGCCAGCAGCACTACAGGGGGCGGTATAGGAAATCAGCCCCAGCATTTT. Its protein is CASSTTGGGIGNQPQHF.

This sequence joins TRBV21-1 and TRBJ2-2; the table gives TRBD1 as D, unverified against the DNA. TRBV21-1 is tagged as a pseudogene. The CDR3 runs 16 residues. CDR3 coding DNA: TGTGCCAGCAGCAATTATCCCAGGTCGAACACCGGGGAGCTGTTTTTT. Translation gives CASSNYPRSNTGELFF.